This T cell receptor (beta chain) was captured by sequencing in a study of lymphopenia after photon versus proton radiotherapy. Study-level results: Relative stability marked proton patients; photon patients lost diversity and naive cells.

Per the germline V gene, CDR1 is SGHVS and CDR2 is FQNEAQ. This CDR3 is 13 amino acids long. V trimming: 3 bases; J trimming: 7 bases; junction bases outside the gene matches: 5. Produced via immunoSEQ multiplex PCR; TCRdb's table is partial and in-frame only. This sample has around 64,000 clones, with roughly 92% found just once. Points on this clone: Its antigen remains unknown.

This specimen was peripheral blood, taken from a patient treated with photon-based radiotherapy. The source of this sequence is a middle-aged woman with cholangiocarcinoma. This chain uses TRBV7-8 with TRBJ2-5; 7 bases match TRBD1. The DNA of the CDR3 is TGTGCCAGCAGCTTCGACAGGGTAGGGACCCAGTACTTC. It is translated as CASSFDRVGTQYF.